These 27 T cell receptor beta chains came from one sample sequenced in a study of shared clonotypes between healthy human individuals. Libraries were prepared by immunoSEQ multiplex PCR; TCRdb keeps only in-frame clonotypes and omits some of them. The sample holds about 960,000 clones, more than 75% seen once. Sequencing was performed on memory CD4+ T cells sorted from blood. Subset noted: CD45RA-negative fraction. These receptors all stem from a man between 18 and 29 years old in good health.

The genes are TRBV10-3 and TRBJ1-1; no clear D. CDR1 is ENHRY, CDR2 SYGVKD, per germline. This CDR3 has 12 residues. Trimming took 5 bases from V and 3 from J, leaving 7 bases between them. For the CDR3, the DNA is TGTGCCATCAGTACAGCTGACACTGAAGCTTTCTTT. It is translated as CAISTADTEAFF.

The chain employs TRBV5-1 and TRBJ2-7, with 8 bases identical to TRBD1. CDR1 and CDR2 from the germline V gene are SGHRS and YFSETQ. This CDR3 is built from 15 residues. Losses at the gene ends were 4 bases for V and 3 bases for J; bases not matched to a gene: 9. CDR3 nucleotides: TGCGCCAGCAGCCTCCAGGGGACAGGTCTCTACGAGCAGTACTTC. It specifies CASSLQGTGLYEQYF.

The chain uses TRBV2 and TRBJ2-1; the match to TRBD1 covers 9 bases. The trim removed 4 bases at V and 6 bases at J, leaving 7 bases unmatched. This CDR3 has 15 amino acids. Germline CDR1 SNHLY, CDR2 FYNNEI. The CDR3 DNA is TGTGCCAGCAGTGTTGACAGGGGGAGGGGCAATGAGCAGTTCTTC. It yields the protein CASSVDRGRGNEQFF.

The genes are TRBV6-6 and TRBJ2-1; TRBD2 is a possible D gene (5 bases). The germline V gene encodes CDR1 MNHNY and CDR2 SVGAGI (reference sequence). This CDR3 region has 15 residues. The ends were cut back, 2 bases at V and 2 bases at J, with 10 bases in the middle. The CDR3, as DNA: TGTGCCAGCAGTTACAGCCCGCGGGCCTACAATGAGCAGTTCTTC. It translates to CASSYSPRAYNEQFF.

V is TRBV29-1 and J is TRBJ2-1; tentative D call: TRBD2 (5 bases). Trimming removed 4 bases from V and 6 bases from J, with 10 bases in between. From germline, CDR1 is SQVTM and CDR2 ANQGSEA. The CDR3 is made up of 12 amino acids. CDR3 in amino acids: CSVGRGGNEQFF. In DNA, the CDR3 is TGCAGCGTTGGCCGGGGTGGCAATGAGCAGTTCTTC.

The chain recombines TRBV7-2 with TRBJ1-1, with a tentative D call TRBD1 (6 bases). CDR3 size: 13 residues. Germline V lookup: CDR1 SGHTA, CDR2 FQGNSA. V lost 5 bases and J lost 3, with 10 bases in between. The CDR3 spells CASSIQGYTEAFF. In DNA form, the CDR3 reads TGTGCCAGCAGCATACAGGGTTACACTGAAGCTTTCTTT.

The rearrangement uses TRBV28 and TRBJ1-1; D is undetermined. The germline gives CDR1 MDHEN, CDR2 SYDVKM. V was cut by 4 bases and J by 0 bases, with 9 bases left in between. The CDR3 loop spans 14 amino acids. The CDR3 sequence is CASSSLVMNTEAFF. The CDR3 nucleotides are TGTGCCAGCAGTTCCCTAGTCATGAACACTGAAGCTTTCTTT.

This clone appeared a single time. The rearrangement links TRBV28 to TRBJ1-3; tentative D call: TRBD1 (6 bases). Trimming removed 8 bases from V and 3 bases from J, with 11 bases in between. CDR1 and CDR2 (germline): MDHEN, SYDVKM. The CDR3 is 13 residues long. The CDR3 loop is CASGTGNGNTIYF. CDR3 bases: TGTGCCAGCGGCACAGGGAATGGAAACACCATATATTTT.

This rearrangement joins TRBV6-1 to TRBJ1-2; TRBD1 matches at 11 bases. In germline, CDR1 is MNHNS, CDR2 SASEGT. The CDR3 sequence is 15 residues long. With 3 bases clipped from V and 8 bases from J, the junction kept 8 bases outside the gene matches. CDR3 region: CASSERTGGAGGYTF. CDR3 nucleotides: TGTGCCAGCAGTGAGAGGACAGGGGGCGCGGGAGGCTACACCTTC.

The V and J genes are TRBV5-4 and TRBJ2-7; 9 bases are shared with TRBD2. V shed 2 bases and J 6 bases; nucleotides not matched to a gene: 6. This CDR3 is 14 amino acids long. Germline V gene sequence: CDR1 SGHNT, CDR2 YYREEE (reference sequence). CDR3 sequence reads: CASSFSFSGSEQYF. The DNA of the CDR3 is TGTGCCAGCAGCTTTTCCTTTAGCGGGAGCGAGCAGTACTTC.

This clone was seen only a few times. The J gene is TRBJ1-5, the V gene TRBV5-1; 7 bases are shared with TRBD1. The ends lost 4 bases at V and 2 bases at J; junction bases unmatched: 6. CDR3 size: 15 residues. Germline lookup yields CDR1 SGHRS and CDR2 YFSETQ. The CDR3 loop is CASSEAGTGNQPQHF. In DNA form, the CDR3 reads TGCGCCAGCAGCGAGGCCGGGACAGGCAATCAGCCCCAGCATTTT.

This clone has just one count. The rearrangement joins TRBV18 to TRBJ2-7; a weak D match, TRBD1 (6 bases). The germline V gene has CDR1 KGHSH and CDR2 LQKENI. This CDR3 has 13 residues. Trimming took 2 bases from V and 4 from J, leaving 9 bases between them. The CDR3: CASSPTGPYEQYF. CDR3 in DNA: TGTGCCAGCTCACCAACAGGGCCATACGAGCAGTACTTC.

This clone was recorded once. J is TRBJ1-6 and V is TRBV2; D is unclear. CDR1 and CDR2 from the germline V gene are SNHLY and FYNNEI. CDR3 length: 15 amino acids. V lost 1 base to trimming and J lost 7 bases, with 11 bases between them. CDR3 sequence (DNA): TGTGCCAGCAGTGAAGATTTGGGCAGCAATTCACCCCTCCACTTT. Amino acids: CASSEDLGSNSPLHF.

This clone was seen only once. The chain carries TRBV2 and TRBJ2-5, with D possibly being TRBD1 (6 bases). The CDR3 length is 14 residues. V lost 6 bases, J lost 0 bases, and 11 bases lay in between. CDR1 is SNHLY, CDR2 FYNNEI, per germline. CDR3 coding DNA: TGTGCCAGCAGCCCTACAGGGTACCAAGAGACCCAGTACTTC. It specifies CASSPTGYQETQYF.

As regards this clone: Other nucleotide sequences in the sample specify the same CDR3. The chain employs TRBV5-1 and TRBJ2-3, with TRBD2 matching over 7 bases. The CDR3 runs 15 residues. Germline-derived CDR1 and CDR2 are SGHRS and YFSETQ. Unmatched junction bases numbered 1, after V lost 0 bases and J lost 0 bases. The CDR3 coding sequence is TGCGCCAGCAGCTTGGCAGCGGGAAGCACAGATACGCAGTATTTT. Protein product: CASSLAAGSTDTQYF.

The V call is TRBV6-5, the J call TRBJ1-6; D ambiguous. Germline CDR1 reads MNHEY; CDR2 reads SVGAGI. V lost 7 bases, J lost 6 bases, and 10 bases lay in between. The CDR3 has 13 amino acids. The CDR3 loop reads CASTKTGNSPLHF. For the CDR3, the DNA is TGTGCCAGCACAAAAACGGGTAATTCACCCCTCCACTTT.

J is TRBJ1-2 and V is TRBV11-3, with 9 positions matching TRBD1. V shed 5 bases, J shed 8 bases, and the junction held 6 bases outside the gene matches. From germline, CDR1 is SGHNT and CDR2 YENEEA. This CDR3 has 13 amino acids. The CDR3 here is CASSLSGTGGYTF. The CDR3 nucleotides are TGTGCCAGCAGCCTATCCGGGACAGGGGGCTACACCTTC.

The chain is built from TRBV16 and TRBJ1-6; D is ambiguous. V was trimmed by 0 bases and J by 10 bases, leaving 16 bases between them. Germline V gene data show CDR1 as KGHSY and CDR2 as FQNENV. CDR3 length: 16 residues. CDR3 amino acids: CASSQSGGLEGSPLHF. In DNA, the CDR3 is TGTGCCAGCAGCCAATCAGGCGGCCTTGAAGGGTCACCCCTCCACTTT.

Of note for this clone: Other DNA variants within this sample encode the same CDR3. The rearrangement joins TRBV27 to TRBJ1-4; D is unresolved. V gave up 3 bases and J gave up 3 bases, with 8 bases separating them. CDR3 length: 14 residues. Germline CDR1 is MNHEY and CDR2 is SMNVEV (reference sequence). The CDR3 nucleotides read TGTGCCAGCAGTTTCGGGCAGGCTAATGAAAAACTGTTTTTT. Protein sequence: CASSFGQANEKLFF.

V gene TRBV5-6 combines with J gene TRBJ2-7; maybe TRBD1 (5 bases). Germline CDR1 and CDR2: SGHDT and YYEEEE. This CDR3 region has 15 residues. With 0 bases removed from V and 1 base from J, the gap between germline ends came to 11 bases. CDR3 residues: CASSLGFQGSYEQYF. The CDR3 nucleotides are TGTGCCAGCAGCTTGGGGTTTCAGGGATCCTACGAGCAGTACTTC.

This clone was observed a few times. The chain recombines TRBV5-1 with TRBJ2-5; 10 bases fit TRBD2. Germline V gives CDR1 SGHRS, CDR2 YFSETQ. V lost 2 bases, J lost 2 bases, and 3 bases stayed unmatched. This CDR3 spans 15 amino acids. Here the CDR3 DNA reads TGCGCCAGCAGCTTACGAGCGGGGGGGCAAGAGACCCAGTACTTC. Translating it yields CASSLRAGGQETQYF.

The count of this clone is one. The chain recombines TRBV12-5 with TRBJ2-3; D call uncertain. V was pared by 2 bases and J by 2 bases, with 23 bases between. Germline CDR1 reads LGHNT; CDR2 reads FRNRAP. The CDR3 loop spans 19 amino acids. This chain's CDR3 is CASGLTLGYADWPTDTQYF. CDR3 coding DNA: TGTGCTAGTGGTTTGACACTGGGGTACGCGGATTGGCCCACAGATACGCAGTATTTT.

This chain uses TRBV7-9 with TRBJ2-3, with 7 nucleotides matching TRBD1. V lost 4 bases to trimming and J lost 3 bases; unmatched junction nucleotides: 7. This CDR3 contains 15 residues. Germline V CDR1 and CDR2: SEHNR, FQNEAQ (reference sequence). CDR3 sequence (DNA): TGTGCCAGCAGCTCGACAGGGAAAGGGACAGATACGCAGTATTTT. This translates into CASSSTGKGTDTQYF.

This chain uses TRBV5-5 with TRBJ2-5; D gene unclear. V was shortened by 2 bases and J by 5 bases, with 10 bases between the two germline ends. CDR1 SGHKS and CDR2 YYEKEE come from the germline V gene (reference sequence). CDR3 length: 13 residues. CDR3 in amino acids: CASSLNPWETQYF. The CDR3 nucleotides are TGTGCCAGCAGCTTAAATCCGTGGGAGACCCAGTACTTC. The whole variable domain, filled in from reference TRBV5-5 and TRBJ2-5, reads DAGVTQSPTHLIKTRGQQVTLRCSPISGHKSVSWYQQVLGQGPQFIFQYYEKEERGRGNFPDRFSARQFPNYSSELNVNALLLGDSALYLCASSLNPWETQYFGPGTRLLVL.

The DNA for the CDR3 is TGTGCCAGCAGCTTGGGACGGGTAGAGACCCAGTACTTC. Its protein is CASSLGRVETQYF. This sequence joins TRBV5-5 and TRBJ2-5; no clear D gene. V dropped 0 bases and J dropped 4 bases, with 7 bases sitting between them. CDR1 and CDR2 from the germline V gene are SGHKS and YYEKEE (reference sequence). This CDR3 has 13 amino acids.

The chain employs TRBV27 and TRBJ1-5, with D maybe TRBD1 (6 bases). Germline V gives CDR1 MNHEY, CDR2 SMNVEV (reference sequence). Trimming removed 6 bases from V and 2 bases from J, with 14 bases in between. The CDR3 has 15 amino acids. The CDR3 here is CASRRHREGNQPQHF. CDR3 in DNA: TGTGCCAGCAGGCGACACAGGGAGGGCAATCAGCCCCAGCATTTT.

This clone was recorded a few times. This chain links TRBV7-2 with TRBJ1-2; D gene unclear. This CDR3 contains 16 residues. V shed 3 bases and J shed 2 bases, with 16 bases lying between them. CDR1 is SGHTA and CDR2 is FQGNSA in the germline V gene. In nucleotides, the CDR3 is TGTGCCAGCAGCTTCCGAAGTATCACGAAAAACTATGGCTACACCTTC. Translating it yields CASSFRSITKNYGYTF. Full variable domain (rest looked up from reference TRBV7-2 and TRBJ1-2): GAGVSQSPSNKVTEKGKDVELRCDPISGHTALYWYRQSLGQGLEFLIYFQGNSAPDKSGLPSDRFSAERTGGSVSTLTIQRTQQEDSAVYLCASSFRSITKNYGYTFGSGTRLTVV.